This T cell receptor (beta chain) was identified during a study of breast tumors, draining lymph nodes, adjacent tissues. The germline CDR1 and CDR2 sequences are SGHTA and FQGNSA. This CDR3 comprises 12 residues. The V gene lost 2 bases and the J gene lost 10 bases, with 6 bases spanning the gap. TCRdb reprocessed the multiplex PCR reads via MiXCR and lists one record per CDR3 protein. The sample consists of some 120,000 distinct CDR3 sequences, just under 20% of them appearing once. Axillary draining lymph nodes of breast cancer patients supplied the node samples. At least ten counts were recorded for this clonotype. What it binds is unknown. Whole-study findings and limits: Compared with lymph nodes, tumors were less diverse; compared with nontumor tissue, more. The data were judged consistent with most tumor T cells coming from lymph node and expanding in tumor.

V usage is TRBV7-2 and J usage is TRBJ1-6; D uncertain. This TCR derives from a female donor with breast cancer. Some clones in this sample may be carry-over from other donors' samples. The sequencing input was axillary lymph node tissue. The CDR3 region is CASSLISSPLHF. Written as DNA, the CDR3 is TGTGCCAGCAGCTTAATATCCTCACCCCTCCACTTT.